The clone carrying this T cell receptor (beta chain) was picked up one time. Its antigen is unidentified. This specimen comes from a study of PD-L1 blockade in urothelial cancer. Looking at the study overall: Investigators checked blood 3 weeks (second dose) and 6 weeks after treatment start. Median T cell yield from blood was approximately 150,000. General observations from the study: Below-median pretreatment blood TCR clonality was associated with improved progression-free and overall survival.

Assay used: immunoSEQ multiplex PCR; TCRdb lists only in-frame clones, some missing. Of more than 40,000 clones in the sample, around 86% were seen once. Sample time point: pretreatment peripheral blood. V shed 0 bases, J shed 8 bases, and the junction held 4 bases outside the gene matches. Germline V gene lookup returns CDR1 LGHNA and CDR2 YNFKEQ. The CDR3 covers 17 residues. Sample: PBMCs, taken around atezolizumab (anti-PD-L1) treatment. This chain joins TRBV4-2 and TRBJ2-4; 16 bases map to TRBD2. The sequence came from a man aged 50 to 60 with urothelial cancer. This CDR3 reads CASSQEGLAGGRDIQYF. Here the CDR3 DNA reads TGTGCCAGCAGCCAAGAGGGACTAGCGGGGGGGCGGGACATTCAGTACTTC.